The 15 T cell receptor beta chains presented below share a single source sample, sequenced in a study of vaccination and CD4 T cells after COVID-19. Documented treatment: approximately nine-day PBMC culture with coronavirus spike peptide pools or control peptides (ViraFEST assay). Once obtained from cultured CD4+ T cells, the DNA was sequenced using the Oncomine TCR Beta short-read assay. Via MiXCR, TCRdb re-called the PCR reads, giving one row per CDR3 protein. This table holds around 15,000 distinct CDR3 sequences, around two fifths found once. Their antigens remain unidentified. Specimen: CD4+ T cells from blood, cultured in vitro, collected after SARS-CoV-2 vaccination. These receptors were obtained from a human donor who had recovered from COVID-19.

Comment on this clonotype: A read error is likely, as this CDR3 ends without the conserved phenylalanine or tryptophan. The chain combines TRBV20-1 with TRBJ2-5; D is uncertain. Germline values: CDR1 DFQATT, CDR2 SNEGSKA (reference sequence). Trimming removed 4 bases at V and 2 bases at J, with 11 bases between. This CDR3 is 13 amino acids long. As DNA, the CDR3 is TGCAGTGCTAACTCTGATATTCAAGAGACCCAGTACTCC. It encodes CSANSDIQETQYS.

By frequency in the sample, this clonotype is medium-sized. The chain has TRBV20-1 and TRBJ1-1; 10 bases map to TRBD1. The CDR3 runs 14 residues. From germline, CDR1 is DFQATT and CDR2 SNEGSKA (reference sequence). Trimming took 0 bases from V and 3 from J; bases not matched to a gene: 1. Written as DNA, the CDR3 is TGCAGTGCTAGAGATGACAGGGGGCACACTGAAGCTTTCTTT. It specifies CSARDDRGHTEAFF.

This clonotype was counted a few times. V and J are TRBV28 and TRBJ2-7, with D tentatively TRBD1 (6 bases). Trimming removed 5 bases at V and 3 bases at J, with 17 bases between. The V gene's germline CDR1 is MDHEN and CDR2 SYDVKM. CDR3 length: 15 residues. In DNA, the CDR3 is TGTGCCAGCAGTCTCCCGTCGACAGGCCACTACGAGCAGTACTTC. Translating gives CASSLPSTGHYEQYF.

The J gene is TRBJ1-5, the V gene TRBV12-3 or TRBV12-4; no firm D call. The length of the CDR3 is 15 residues. Between the trimmed V and J ends, which lost 8 bases and 6 bases, there was a span of 20 bases. The CDR3 nucleotides are TGTGCCAGCTCCGCGGGGAGGGCGGGCATTCAGCCCCAGCATTTT. Translated: CASSAGRAGIQPQHF.

This chain links TRBV20-1 with TRBJ2-1, with D perhaps being TRBD1 or TRBD2 (5 bases each). With 7 bases removed from V and 10 bases from J, the gap between germline ends came to 20 bases. The germline gives CDR1 DFQATT, CDR2 SNEGSKA (reference sequence). The CDR3 is made up of 13 amino acids. The chain's CDR3 is CSVPTSGPEEQFF. The CDR3 coding sequence is TGCAGTGTACCCACGTCGGGGCCCGAAGAGCAGTTCTTC.

The V call is TRBV19, the J call TRBJ2-7; 8 nucleotides align to TRBD1. The CDR3 consists of 14 residues. Germline loops: CDR1 LNHDA, CDR2 SQIVND (reference sequence). V dropped 4 bases and J dropped 3; count of bases not matched to a gene: 5. The CDR3 DNA follows: TGTGCCAGTAGTAGGGGACAGGCGATCTACGAGCAGTACTTC. Amino acid sequence: CASSRGQAIYEQYF.

This clonotype was found a few times. The chain combines TRBV28 with TRBJ1-6; 8 bases align to TRBD1. Germline lookup yields CDR1 MDHEN and CDR2 SYDVKM. V was clipped by 6 bases and J by 9 bases; unmatched bases: 10. This CDR3 is 15 amino acids long. CDR3: CASSSPGQEGSPLHF. CDR3 DNA: TGTGCCAGCAGCTCACCGGGACAGGAGGGTTCACCCCTCCACTTT.

This clonotype was picked up one time. The rearrangement joins TRBV18 to TRBJ1-2, with 8 bases identical to TRBD1. With 0 bases clipped from V and 7 bases from J, the junction kept 10 bases outside the gene matches. CDR1 and CDR2 from the germline V gene are KGHSH and LQKENI. The CDR3 runs 16 residues. CDR3 sequence (DNA): TGTGCCAGCTCACCACCCACGAGGACAGGGCCGAGTGGCTACACCTTC. This gives the protein CASSPPTRTGPSGYTF.

By its share, this clonotype is medium-sized. The V gene is TRBV28, the J gene TRBJ2-2, with D possibly TRBD2 on 5 matching bases. Germline CDR1 reads MDHEN; CDR2 reads SYDVKM. Between the trimmed V and J ends, which lost 5 bases and 2 bases, there was a span of 15 bases. This CDR3 region has 16 residues. CDR3 DNA: TGTGCCAGCAGTCCCTCGGGGTTATATAACACCGGGGAGCTGTTTTTT. This gives the protein CASSPSGLYNTGELFF. The complete variable domain, with remaining parts taken from reference TRBV28 and TRBJ2-2, reads DVKVTQSSRYLVKRTGEKVFLECVQDMDHENMFWYRQDPGLGLRLIYFSYDVKMKEKGDIPEGYSVSREKKERFSLILESASTNQTSMYLCASSPSGLYNTGELFFGEGSRLTVL.

The rearrangement uses TRBV2 and TRBJ2-5; 13 positions agree with TRBD2. Germline trimming cut 7 bases from V and 5 bases from J; bases unmatched to any gene: 4. The CDR3 is 14 residues long. Germline V gene lookup returns CDR1 SNHLY and CDR2 FYNNEI. This CDR3 reads CASNTLAGGETQYF. As DNA, the CDR3 is TGTGCCAGCAACACACTAGCGGGAGGGGAGACCCAGTACTTC.

This clonotype was picked up a small number of times. V and J are TRBV20-1 and TRBJ2-3, with a possible D match to TRBD1 (6 bases). Per the germline V gene, CDR1 is DFQATT and CDR2 is SNEGSKA (reference sequence). This CDR3 comprises 16 residues. V shed 1 base and J shed 2 bases, with 16 bases lying between them. The CDR3 protein is CSARAYGTHLTDTQYF. The CDR3 DNA reads as TGCAGTGCTAGAGCCTACGGGACACATCTCACAGATACGCAGTATTTT.

This rearrangement joins TRBV7-2 to TRBJ1-1, with TRBD1 as a possible D gene (5 bases). The CDR3 contains 15 residues. The V gene's germline CDR1 is SGHTA and CDR2 FQGNSA. With 3 bases removed from V and 3 bases from J, the gap between germline ends came to 14 bases. In nucleotides, the CDR3 is TGTGCCAGCAGCTTGACAGCAGGACTATACACTGAAGCTTTCTTT. It encodes CASSLTAGLYTEAFF.

The gene calls are TRBV19 and TRBJ2-4; D perhaps matches TRBD1 (5 bases). Per germline, CDR1 LNHDA and CDR2 SQIVND (reference sequence). The CDR3 has 18 residues. Trimming left V 2 bases short and J 2 bases short, with 19 bases between. The CDR3 is CASSISQRVRVTKNIQYF. The CDR3 nucleotides are TGTGCCAGTAGTATAAGTCAAAGGGTCAGGGTGACCAAAAACATTCAGTACTTC.

The V and J genes are TRBV27 and TRBJ2-3; 7 nucleotides align to TRBD2. V was pared by 4 bases and J by 4 bases, with 8 bases of the junction left unmatched. The germline V gene encodes CDR1 MNHEY and CDR2 SMNVEV (reference sequence). This CDR3 has 15 residues. The CDR3 nucleotides read TGTGCCAGCAGTTGGGGGAGGGCCCTCGCAGATACGCAGTATTTT. Protein: CASSWGRALADTQYF.

The chain joins TRBV5-3 to TRBJ2-7; D not resolved. TRBV5-3 is an ORF for which the function is uncertain. The CDR3 runs 18 residues. V was trimmed by 6 bases and J by 2 bases, leaving 27 bases between them. The CDR3 coding sequence is TGTGCCAGAATCGTCGCCAGCTTGTATTCTTCTTGTGCCTACGAGCAGTACTTC. It translates to CARIVASLYSSCAYEQYF.